These T cell receptor beta chains were read from a single sample in a study of T-cell memory formation after mild COVID-19. From the 5' RACE reads, TCRdb called clonotypes with MiXCR, one entry per CDR3 protein. The table records over 450,000 distinct CDR3 sequences, roughly 22% of them present only once. The sequencing sample was made of PBMCs or a T cell subset sorted from them (not recorded which). These TCRs come from an adult woman who had mild COVID-19 (a few samples of this study predate the infection). Cell type and time point are not known. The CDR3 runs from the conserved cysteine through the conserved F or W. Each record gives: D gene, V gene, J gene, clone size, CDR3 DNA, CDR3 protein. A D gene is named only where the DNA matches it firmly. Rows give clone size only sometimes, using once, few, many, or a class for an expanded clone.

.	TRBV10-2	TRBJ2-7	few	TGCGCCAGCAGTGAGATGGGTTTTCAGTACTTC	CASSEMGFQYF
TRBD2	TRBV30	TRBJ2-7	.	TGTGCCTGGAGTGGTGAACTAGCGGGGGGGCAGCAGTACTTC	CAWSGELAGGQQYF
.	TRBV12-3/TRBV12-4	TRBJ2-7	.	TGTGCCAGCAGTCCACCCCACCCCTTGTACGAGCAGTACTTC	CASSPPHPLYEQYF
.	TRBV13	TRBJ2-1	few	TGTGCCAGCAGCTTCGAGGCCCTGCTGACAGGAGGAAATGAGCAGTTCTTC	CASSFEALLTGGNEQFF
.	TRBV6-1	TRBJ2-1	few	TGTGCCAGCAGTGTCGAGGCTCCCGACAGGTACAATGAGCAGTTCTTC	CASSVEAPDRYNEQFF
.	TRBV19	TRBJ2-5	few	TGTGCCAGTAGTATAGGTGAGCGGATCGGAGAGACCCAGTACTTC	CASSIGERIGETQYF
.	TRBV9	TRBJ1-5	few	TGTGCCAGCAGCGTAGACCTCCGACTAAATCAGCCCCAGCATTTT	CASSVDLRLNQPQHF
TRBD2	TRBV7-8	TRBJ2-1	few	TGTGCCAGCAGCTTATACGGGACTAGCGGAATACTTAACAATGAGCAGTTCTTC	CASSLYGTSGILNNEQFF
.	TRBV7-9	TRBJ1-1	many	TGTGCCAGCAGCTTAGGGTCAGGCACTGAAGCTTTCTTT	CASSLGSGTEAFF
TRBD2	TRBV12-3/TRBV12-4	TRBJ2-7	many	TGTGCCAGCAGTGGGACTAGCGGCTCCTACGAGCAGTACTTC	CASSGTSGSYEQYF
.	TRBV6-2/TRBV6-3	TRBJ2-3	few	TGTGCCAGCAACTCCCTGGAGGACACCTACACAGATACGCAGTATTTT	CASNSLEDTYTDTQYF
TRBD1	TRBV4-1	TRBJ1-2	.	TGCGCCAGCAGCCAAGGGGAAGGACAGGTCTATGGCTACACCTTC	CASSQGEGQVYGYTF
.	TRBV5-1	TRBJ2-7	many	TGCGCCAGCAGAGAGGGGGAGGCCTACGAGCAGTACTTC	CASREGEAYEQYF
TRBD1	TRBV27	TRBJ2-2	.	TGTGCCAGCAGTGGGACAGGCTCGAACACCGGGGAGCTGTTTTTT	CASSGTGSNTGELFF
.	TRBV20-1	TRBJ1-1	many	TGCAGTGCGAGCGGGGGAAACACTGAAGCTTTCTTT	CSASGGNTEAFF
TRBD2	TRBV2	TRBJ2-1	few	TGTGCCAGTAGGACTAGCGGGCAACCCAATGAGCAGTTCTTC	CASRTSGQPNEQFF
.	TRBV19	TRBJ1-1	.	TGTGCCAGTAGAAAGGCGGGTCTGAACACTGAAGCTTTCTTT	CASRKAGLNTEAFF
.	TRBV20-1	TRBJ2-1	.	TGCAGTGCTGCCCCCTACAATGAGCAGTTCTTC	CSAAPYNEQFF
TRBD2	TRBV18	TRBJ2-7	few	TGTGCCAGCTCACCCGGACTAGCGGGAGTCTCGGGCGAGCAGTACTTC	CASSPGLAGVSGEQYF
.	TRBV7-3	TRBJ2-3	.	TGTGCCAGCAGCCTAACCCTGCTAGCCCGAGATACGCAGTATTTT	CASSLTLLARDTQYF
.	TRBV30	TRBJ2-1	few	TGTGCCTGGAGTGTACACGCCGTCAGAAGCAATGAGCAGTTCTTC	CAWSVHAVRSNEQFF
.	TRBV3-1	TRBJ2-1	few	TGTGCCAGCAGCCAAGGATGGGGGTACAAAAGTTATGAGCAGTTCTTC	CASSQGWGYKSYEQFF
.	TRBV25-1	TRBJ2-7	.	TGTGCCAGCAGTGACTTCCACGAGCAGTACTTC	CASSDFHEQYF
TRBD1	TRBV6-6	TRBJ1-1	few	TGTGCCAGCAGGGACAGGGGGGGGAACACTGAAGCTTTCTTT	CASRDRGGNTEAFF
TRBD1	TRBV15	TRBJ2-5	.	TGTGCCACCAGCCCTTGGGACAGGGCGCAAGAGACCCAGTACTTC	CATSPWDRAQETQYF
.	TRBV2	TRBJ1-4	.	TGTGCCAGCACCGAGGGGGGGAGTGAAAAACTGTTTTTT	CASTEGGSEKLFF
TRBD1	TRBV20-1	TRBJ2-1	few	TGCAGTGCTAGAGATCTGACAGGGGGCTATGAGCAGTTCTTC	CSARDLTGGYEQFF
.	TRBV14	TRBJ2-5	few	TGTGCCAGCAGCCGTCGGAGGGTAGAGACCCAGTACTTC	CASSRRRVETQYF
.	TRBV7-8	TRBJ2-5	few	TGTGCCAGCAGCTTAGCGGTGGGGGCTGGGTGGCTAGAGACCCAGTACTTC	CASSLAVGAGWLETQYF
.	TRBV6-5	TRBJ1-1	.	TGTGCCAGCAGTTACCAAGTAGGGGGGACTGAAGCTTTCTTT	CASSYQVGGTEAFF
TRBD1	TRBV10-2	TRBJ2-1	few	TGCGCCAGCAGTGAACAGGGGGCTCCCAATGAGCAGTTCTTC	CASSEQGAPNEQFF
.	TRBV29-1	TRBJ2-5	.	TGCAGCGTTGACCCCCCGACGGGAACATTAGAGACCCAGTACTTC	CSVDPPTGTLETQYF
.	TRBV7-3	TRBJ2-1	.	TGTGCCAGCAGCTTATTTTGGGGGCCTTACAATGAGCAGTTCTTC	CASSLFWGPYNEQFF
.	TRBV2	TRBJ2-6	.	TGTGCCAGCAGGGAAGGACGCGACTCTGGGGCCAACGTCCTGACTTTC	CASREGRDSGANVLTF
.	TRBV4-2	TRBJ2-7	.	TGTGCCAGCAGCCAAGTAATGACCACCGGGATTAATACCTACGAGCAGTACTTC	CASSQVMTTGINTYEQYF
.	TRBV12-3/TRBV12-4	TRBJ2-1	few	TGTGCCAGCAGTCCCCGAGGGACGTACAATGAGCAGTTCTTC	CASSPRGTYNEQFF
.	TRBV14	TRBJ2-7	.	TGTGCCAGCAGCCAAGGGGTGCCGGACGAGCAGTACTTC	CASSQGVPDEQYF
TRBD2	TRBV5-4	TRBJ2-3	few	TGTGCCAGCAGCTTGGCGGCTAGCGGGGGGGAAGATACGCAGTATTTT	CASSLAASGGEDTQYF
.	TRBV20-1	TRBJ2-7	.	TGCAGTGCTAGAGATCACAGTATTGGATACGAGCAGTACTTC	CSARDHSIGYEQYF
TRBD1	TRBV30	TRBJ2-1	.	TGTGCCTGGAGTTATGGGGTGACAGGGGTCAGGAATGAGCAGTTCTTC	CAWSYGVTGVRNEQFF
TRBD2	TRBV10-3	TRBJ2-2	.	TGTGCCATCAGGTGGACTAGCGGGGGAGCATCGAACACCGGGGAGCTGTTTTTT	CAIRWTSGGASNTGELFF
.	TRBV27	TRBJ1-1	.	TGTGCCAGCAAATGGGCCGGGCAGAACACTGAAGCTTTCTTT	CASKWAGQNTEAFF
.	TRBV30	TRBJ1-2	few	TGTGCCGGATACAGGACTGGCTACACCTTC	CAGYRTGYTF
.	TRBV28	TRBJ2-7	.	TGTGCCAGCAGTTCCCCCGAGGGTCTATACGAGCAGTACTTC	CASSSPEGLYEQYF
.	TRBV7-6	TRBJ2-5	.	TGTGCCAGCAGCTTAGGTGGACTAAAACTAGAGACCCAGTACTTC	CASSLGGLKLETQYF
TRBD1	TRBV10-3	TRBJ2-5	.	TGTGCCATCAGTGACCCCGGGACAGTTTACGAGACCCAGTACTTC	CAISDPGTVYETQYF
.	TRBV5-1	TRBJ2-7	.	TGCGCCAGCAGCTTGGGGACAGCCTTCCCTCCCTACGAGCAGTACTTC	CASSLGTAFPPYEQYF